What follows are 10 T cell receptor beta chains derived from one specimen sequenced in a study of coeliac disease. Measured with immunoSEQ multiplex PCR; TCRdb has only the in-frame clones, and not every one. Of about 2,500 clones listed, about 80% were seen once; the top ten hold 12% to 15%. The sequenced sample consisted of lymphocytes from the gut lamina propria. The receptors were gathered from a human donor without celiac disease.

V gene TRBV5-1 combines with J gene TRBJ2-7; 9 bases are shared with TRBD1. Germline values: CDR1 SGHRS, CDR2 YFSETQ. The CDR3 contains 15 residues. With V trimmed by 2 bases and J by 4 bases, 7 bases remained unmatched. The CDR3 spells CASSFYPTGGYEQYF. The CDR3 nucleotides are TGCGCCAGCAGCTTTTACCCGACAGGGGGATACGAGCAGTACTTC.

V is TRBV2 and J is TRBJ1-2, with D perhaps TRBD1 (5 bases). The V end was cut by 8 bases, the J end by 4 bases, with 17 bases between. This CDR3 contains 14 residues. Germline values: CDR1 SNHLY, CDR2 FYNNEI. CDR3 residues: CASGYQGGSYGYTF. The CDR3 nucleotides are TGTGCCAGCGGTTACCAGGGCGGAAGCTATGGCTACACCTTC.

This clone came up once. V and J are TRBV6-5 and TRBJ1-1; D might be TRBD1 (5 bases). V dropped 1 base and J dropped 10 bases, with 19 bases sitting between them. Germline V gives CDR1 MNHEY, CDR2 SVGAGI. This CDR3 region has 15 residues. The CDR3 spells CASSYYGQNPLGAFF. In DNA form, the CDR3 reads TGTGCCAGCAGTTACTACGGACAAAATCCCCTTGGAGCTTTCTTT.

V is TRBV27 and J is TRBJ1-1; D ambiguous. In germline, CDR1 is MNHEY, CDR2 SMNVEV (reference sequence). The CDR3 loop spans 12 amino acids. The V end was cut by 6 bases, the J end by 5 bases, with 10 bases between. Here the CDR3 DNA reads TGTGCCAGCAGGACGGGGTGGACTGAAGCTTTCTTT. Its protein product is CASRTGWTEAFF.

This clone has just one count. The rearrangement joins TRBV13 to TRBJ1-2, with a possible D match to TRBD1 (6 bases). In germline, CDR1 is PRHDT, CDR2 FYEKMQ (reference sequence). V dropped 7 bases and J dropped 7 bases, with 16 bases sitting between them. The CDR3 is 13 amino acids. The CDR3 region is CASTWGGGGGYTF. The CDR3 bases are TGTGCCAGCACTTGGGGGGGCGGTGGTGGCTACACCTTC.

V is TRBV30 and J is TRBJ1-4; no reliable D call. From germline, CDR1 is GTSNPN and CDR2 SVGIG (reference sequence). CDR3 size: 13 residues. Trimming left V 4 bases short and J 8 bases short, with 14 bases between. This chain's CDR3 is CAWTGRTGEKLFF. CDR3 nucleotide sequence: TGTGCCTGGACCGGACGGACGGGGGAAAAACTGTTTTTT.

The chain links TRBV9 to TRBJ2-3, with D maybe TRBD1 (6 bases). The germline V gene has CDR1 SGDLS and CDR2 YYNGEE. The ends were cut back, 0 bases at V and 8 bases at J, with 16 bases in the middle. The CDR3 totals 15 residues. CDR3 region: CASSVADSPRVTQYF. CDR3 nucleotide sequence: TGTGCCAGCAGCGTAGCGGACAGTCCTCGGGTTACGCAGTATTTT.

The rearrangement joins TRBV13 to TRBJ2-1; 9 nucleotides agree with TRBD2. This CDR3 has 17 residues. The germline CDR1 and CDR2 sequences are PRHDT and FYEKMQ (reference sequence). The ends lost 6 bases at V and 8 bases at J; junction bases unmatched: 17. Here the CDR3 reads CASRSPLHYAGGDEQFF. CDR3 sequence (DNA): TGTGCCAGCAGGTCACCCCTCCACTATGCGGGAGGGGATGAGCAGTTCTTC.

This sequence joins TRBV7-9 and TRBJ2-3; D uncertain. The length of the CDR3 is 15 residues. Looked up from germline, CDR1 is SEHNR and CDR2 is FQNEAQ (reference sequence). V was shortened by 1 base and J by 2 bases, with 10 bases between the two germline ends. The CDR3 DNA follows: TGTGCCAGCAGCTTAGGCCGTGAAGCCACAGATACGCAGTATTTT. Translation: CASSLGREATDTQYF. Full variable domain (remainder filled in from reference TRBV7-9 and TRBJ2-3): DTGVSQNPRHKITKRGQNVTFRCDPISEHNRLYWYRQTLGQGPEFLTYFQNEAQLEKSRLLSDRFSAERPKGSFSTLEIQRTEQGDSAMYLCASSLGREATDTQYFGPGTRLTVL.

The chain joins TRBV7-9 to TRBJ2-4; D ambiguous. The CDR3 extends over 16 amino acids. V was trimmed by 5 bases and J by 0 bases, leaving 14 bases between them. CDR1 and CDR2 from the germline V gene are SEHNR and FQNEAQ (reference sequence). CDR3 region: CASSQTSGIAKNIQYF. The DNA of the CDR3 is TGTGCCAGCAGCCAGACATCTGGTATAGCCAAAAACATTCAGTACTTC.